The 10 T cell receptor beta chains given below trace back to one sample, sequenced in a study of T-cell memory formation after mild COVID-19. TCRdb redid the calling of the 5' RACE reads with MiXCR, one entry per CDR3 protein. The sample consists of about 320,000 distinct CDR3 sequences, roughly an eighth of them appearing once. The specimen sequenced was PBMCs or a T cell subset sorted from them (not recorded which). All receptors derive from a young man who had mild COVID-19 (a few samples of this study predate the infection). Cell type and time point are not known.

Of note for this clonotype: The junction differs from germline at one of its ends, possibly a read error. The V and J genes are TRBV27 and TRBJ2-3; TRBD2 is a possible D gene (6 bases). CDR3 length equals 14 residues. CDR1 MNHEY and CDR2 SMNVEV come from the germline V gene (reference sequence). The CDR3 sequence: CAGSLAGSTDTQYF. The CDR3 coding sequence is TGTGCCGGCAGTTTGGCGGGGAGCACAGATACGCAGTATTTT.

There are a few counts of this clonotype. The chain combines TRBV12-3 or TRBV12-4 with TRBJ1-1; D remains unclear. The CDR3 loop spans 14 amino acids. Trimming took 1 base from V and 0 from J, leaving 6 bases between them. CDR3 region: CASSLGALNTEAFF. The CDR3 coding sequence is TGTGCCAGCAGTTTAGGGGCCTTGAACACTGAAGCTTTCTTT.

This clonotype was counted a few times. The chain joins TRBV29-1 to TRBJ2-5, with D perhaps TRBD1 (6 bases). CDR3 size: 13 residues. Deletions cut 8 bases from V and 5 bases from J, with 18 bases between. Germline CDR1 reads SQVTM; CDR2 reads ANQGSEA. CDR3 protein: CSILTGQGETQYF. In DNA form, the CDR3 reads TGCAGCATCTTGACCGGGCAGGGGGAGACCCAGTACTTC.

This rearrangement joins TRBV20-1 to TRBJ2-1; 8 bases line up with TRBD1. This CDR3 has 14 amino acids. The germline CDR1 and CDR2 sequences are DFQATT and SNEGSKA (reference sequence). Unmatched junction bases numbered 6, after V lost 3 bases and J lost 5 bases. DNA of the CDR3: TGCAGTGCTAGCCAGGGGGCCGGGAACAATGAGCAGTTCTTC. This gives the protein CSASQGAGNNEQFF.

The chain employs TRBV29-1 and TRBJ2-7; the D gene is possibly TRBD1 (6 bases). This CDR3 comprises 13 residues. From germline, CDR1 is SQVTM and CDR2 ANQGSEA. Trimming removed 7 bases at V and 2 bases at J, with 15 bases between. The CDR3 coding sequence is TGCAGCGCAACCGAGGGGACACCCTACGAGCAGTACTTC. Protein: CSATEGTPYEQYF.

Only a few counts were recorded for this clonotype. CDR3 loop: CASSPWTSGTGELFF. The CDR3 bases are TGTGCCAGCAGCCCATGGACTAGCGGTACCGGGGAGCTGTTTTTT. This chain connects TRBV7-8 to TRBJ2-2; TRBD2 aligns across 10 bases. The CDR3 contains 15 residues. The germline V gene has CDR1 SGHVS and CDR2 FQNEAQ. The junction had 5 bases not matched to a gene; V was cut back by 5 bases and J by 5 bases.

In its sample, this clonotype was seen many times. The rearrangement joins TRBV7-2 to TRBJ1-5; 9 bases map to TRBD1. Germline trimming cut 6 bases from V and 5 bases from J; bases unmatched to any gene: 2. The CDR3 runs 13 residues. Germline V lookup: CDR1 SGHTA, CDR2 FQGNSA. The CDR3 protein is CASSRQGDQPQHF. CDR3 bases: TGTGCCAGCAGTCGACAGGGGGATCAGCCCCAGCATTTT.

J is TRBJ2-5 and V is TRBV4-2, with TRBD1 matching 8 bases. The junction had 10 bases not matched to a gene; V was cut back by 4 bases and J by 3 bases. The CDR3 runs to 16 residues. Looked up from germline, CDR1 is LGHNA and CDR2 is YNFKEQ. The CDR3 DNA follows: TGTGCCAGCAGCCCGTACCGGACAGGGACTGAAGAGACCCAGTACTTC. Its protein is CASSPYRTGTEETQYF.

In its sample, this clonotype was seen a few times. The CDR3, as DNA: TGTGCCAGCACCCAAGATGCCTATGGCTACACCTTC. This gives the protein CASTQDAYGYTF. This chain connects TRBV6-1 to TRBJ1-2; D is ambiguous. Trimming stripped 7 bases from V and 4 bases from J, with 10 bases between. The CDR3 is 12 residues long. The germline V gene encodes CDR1 MNHNS and CDR2 SASEGT.

The V gene is TRBV6-1, the J gene TRBJ1-2, with no clear D. This CDR3 has 12 amino acids. Trimming left V 8 bases short and J 4 bases short, with 11 bases between. The germline CDR1 and CDR2 sequences are MNHNS and SASEGT. The CDR3 DNA reads as TGTGCCAGCGCAGTAGACGGCTATGGCTACACCTTC. Its protein product is CASAVDGYGYTF.